This T cell receptor (beta chain) derives from a study of CD8 T cells in ankylosing spondylitis (dated by TCRdb to the late 2010s). Study-wide context: The study set out to find disease-linked TCR variants by profiling T cell receptor beta repertoires in ankylosing spondylitis patients and healthy donors. The full study cohort was made up of 25 to 30 ankylosing spondylitis patients and about a hundred healthy donors. Peripheral blood was sampled, and synovial fluid was additionally collected from ankylosing spondylitis patients.

For each ankylosing spondylitis patient, the synovial fluid sample was matched to a blood sample from that same patient. Data came from an Illumina HiSeq 2500. Quantitative 5'-RACE with molecular barcodes was the method used to prepare the TCR beta libraries. The authors' analysis ran thus. A new computational method based on a probabilistic model of VDJ rearrangement was used to identify disease-linked TCR variants. TCRdb redid the processing of the public reads, applying fastp at Q25 and MiXCR, and retained in-frame beta chains. A single entry per CDR3 protein holds the most common genes and DNA from its merged rows. For this entry, the V and J calls and clone size follow TCRdb and not the study's own pipeline. The sample table shows 36,000 or so distinct CDR3 sequences, and roughly an eighth are seen once. Less than 35% of the sample goes to the ten largest clones. What the research found in general, with its limitations: Blood from ankylosing spondylitis patients appeared to be characterized by a TCR beta motif made up of eight highly homologous amino acid variants. The disease-linked clones had a CD8+ phenotype and were found at relatively low frequencies in peripheral blood. Some TCR beta motif variants had previously been reported in synovial fluid and blood of reactive arthritis patients, which suggested common disease-initiation mechanisms. The disease-linked clones were reported as significantly enriched in matched synovial fluid samples from ankylosing spondylitis patients.

This clonotype was detected many times. Its specific antigen is unknown. Base qualities are not at hand, and no much larger clone is one base apart. The CDR1 and CDR2 encoded by the germline V gene are LGHNA and YNFKEQ. V lost 0 bases and J lost 2 bases; the stretch between them is 14 bases long. The cysteine opens and the phenylalanine closes a CDR3 of 17 amino acids. Only the CDR3 region is kept as DNA, spanning 51 bases read in frame from base 1. This receptor was obtained from a male donor with ankylosing spondylitis. The sequencing sample was made of synovial fluid, either unsorted or a sorted T cell fraction (not recorded which). Here the chain combines TRBV4-2 and TRBJ2-1; the D gene is perhaps TRBD1 or TRBD2, as each covers 5 bases. The CDR3 region reads CASSQDPGTATYNEQFF. The DNA is TGTGCCAGCAGCCAAGATCCCGGGACGGCGACCTACAATGAGCAGTTCTTC.